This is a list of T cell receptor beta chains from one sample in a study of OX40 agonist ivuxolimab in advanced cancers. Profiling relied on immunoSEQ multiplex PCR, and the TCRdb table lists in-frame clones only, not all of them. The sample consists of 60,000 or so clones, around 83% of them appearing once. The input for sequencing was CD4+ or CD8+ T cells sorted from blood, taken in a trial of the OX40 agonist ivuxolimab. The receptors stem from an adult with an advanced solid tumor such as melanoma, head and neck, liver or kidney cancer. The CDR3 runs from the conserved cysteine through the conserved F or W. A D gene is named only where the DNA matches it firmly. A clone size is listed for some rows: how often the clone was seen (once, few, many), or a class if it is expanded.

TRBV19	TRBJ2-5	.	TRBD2	TGTGCCAGTAGTATAGCTCACGCAGCGGGGGAGACCCAGTACTTC	CASSIAHAAGETQYF
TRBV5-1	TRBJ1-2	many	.	TGCGCCAGCAGCTTGGAGACTCCCAACTATGGCTACACCTTC	CASSLETPNYGYTF
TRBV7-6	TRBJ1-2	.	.	TGTGCCAGCAGCTTAGCCGTGGGGCCGGGGCAAAGCTATGGCTACACCTTC	CASSLAVGPGQSYGYTF
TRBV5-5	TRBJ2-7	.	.	TGTGCCAGCAGCTTCGAACCCCGACCCCTACCCTACGAGCAGTACTTC	CASSFEPRPLPYEQYF
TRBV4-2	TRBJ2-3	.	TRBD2	TGTGCCAGCAGCCAGAAGGGGACTAGCCGGCAGTATTTT	CASSQKGTSRQYF
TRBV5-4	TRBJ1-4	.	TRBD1	TGTGCCAGCAGCTTGGCGGGACAGGGTTTGGGGTTTGAAAAACTGTTTTTT	CASSLAGQGLGFEKLFF
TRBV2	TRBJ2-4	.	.	TGTGCCAGCAGTGAGCGGGTAAACATTCAGTACTTC	CASSERVNIQYF
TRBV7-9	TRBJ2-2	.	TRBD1	TGTGCCACGAAACCCACACAGGGGTCAACCGGGGAGCTGTTTTTT	CATKPTQGSTGELFF
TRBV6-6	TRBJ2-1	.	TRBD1	TGTGCCAGCAGCCCGGGACAGGGGGCGTTTGAGCAGTTCTTC	CASSPGQGAFEQFF
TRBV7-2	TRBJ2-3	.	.	TGTGCCAGCAGCGGAGACCAAGCCGGTAGTCGAGATACGCAGTATTTT	CASSGDQAGSRDTQYF
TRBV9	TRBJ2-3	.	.	TGTGCCAGCAGCGTAGGGAGCCGGGACCTATCAAACACAGATACGCAGTATTTT	CASSVGSRDLSNTDTQYF
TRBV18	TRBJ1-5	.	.	TGTGCCAGCTCACCACCGGGCAATCAGCCCCAGCATTTT	CASSPPGNQPQHF
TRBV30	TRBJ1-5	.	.	TGTGCCTGGAGTATGCTCGGCTCAGGGGCCTGGAGCAATCAGCCCCAGCATTTT	CAWSMLGSGAWSNQPQHF
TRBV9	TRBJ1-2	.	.	TGTGCCAGCAGCGTAACCGGGGCGGAATGGGGCTACACCTTC	CASSVTGAEWGYTF
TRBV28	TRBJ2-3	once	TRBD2	TGTGCCAGCAGTTACCGCCGGCTAGCGGGAACCGATACGCAGTATTTT	CASSYRRLAGTDTQYF
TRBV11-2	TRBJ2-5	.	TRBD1	TGTGCCAGCAGCTGGGGACAGGGCGGGGCAGAGACCCAGTACTTC	CASSWGQGGAETQYF
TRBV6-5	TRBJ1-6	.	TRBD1	TGTGCCAGCAGGTCCCCGGGACAGGGGAATTCACCCCTCCACTTT	CASRSPGQGNSPLHF
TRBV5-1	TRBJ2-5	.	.	TGCGCCAGCAGCTCCCAAGAGACCCAGTACTTC	CASSSQETQYF
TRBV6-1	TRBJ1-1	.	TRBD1	TGTGCCAGCAGGGGGTTGGGACAGGGGGAAGCTTTCTTT	CASRGLGQGEAFF
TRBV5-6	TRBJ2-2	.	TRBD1	TGTGCCAGCAGCCCGGACAGGTTAAACACCGGGGAGCTGTTTTTT	CASSPDRLNTGELFF
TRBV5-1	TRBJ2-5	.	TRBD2	TGCGCCAGCAGCTCGCCCGGGGGGAAGACCCAGTACTTC	CASSSPGGKTQYF
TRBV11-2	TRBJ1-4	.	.	TGTGCCAGCAGCATTGGACAGCTAACTAATGAAAAACTGTTTTTT	CASSIGQLTNEKLFF
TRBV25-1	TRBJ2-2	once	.	TGTGCCAGCAGTGAACGGTGGGGTGGGGCGAACACCGGGGAGCTGTTTTTT	CASSERWGGANTGELFF
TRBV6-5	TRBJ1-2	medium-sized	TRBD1	TGTGCCAGCCTGATACAAGAGGGGGCACATGGCTACACCTTC	CASLIQEGAHGYTF
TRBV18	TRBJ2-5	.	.	TGTGCCAGCTCTCTCGGACTCTTCGGCGGCCCAGAGACCCAGTACTTC	CASSLGLFGGPETQYF
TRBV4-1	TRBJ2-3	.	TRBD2	TGCGCCAGCAGCCCTAGCGGGAGTGGAGGCGAAGATACGCAGTATTTT	CASSPSGSGGEDTQYF
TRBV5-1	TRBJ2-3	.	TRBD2	TGCGCCAGCAGCTTCACCAAGCGGGACACAGATACGCAGTATTTT	CASSFTKRDTDTQYF
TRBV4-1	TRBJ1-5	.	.	TGCGCCAGCAGCCAAGCTGACAGATATAGCAATCAGCCCCAGCATTTT	CASSQADRYSNQPQHF